This is a list of T cell receptor beta chains from one sample in a study of blood T cell repertoires in COVID-19. Sequencing used immunoSEQ multiplex PCR; TCRdb keeps in-frame clones, though not all of them. This sample has 200,000 to 250,000 clones; 82% occur once, and the top ten carry approximately 8%. The sample comprised peripheral blood. The receptors shown here come from a woman older than 75 with COVID-19, enrolled during active disease. Each CDR3 is given with its conserved first and last residue. A D gene is named only where the DNA matches it firmly. A clone size is listed for some rows: how often the clone was seen (once, few, many), or a class if it is expanded.

CDR3	DNA	V	D	size	J
CASSLQGSEQFF	TGTGCCAGCAGTTTACAGGGGAGTGAGCAGTTCTTC	TRBV28	-	-	TRBJ2-1
CASKRGISPTDTQYF	TGTGCCAGCAAGAGAGGAATTTCCCCCACAGATACGCAGTATTTT	TRBV9	-	-	TRBJ2-3
CASSRQAATYEQYF	TGTGCCAGCAGCAGACAAGCCGCCACCTACGAGCAGTACTTC	TRBV9	-	once	TRBJ2-7
CASQTSTGGPDGYTF	TGTGCCAGCCAGACATCGACAGGGGGCCCGGATGGCTACACCTTC	TRBV6-5	TRBD1	-	TRBJ1-2
CASSNGVYGGYEQYF	TGTGCCAGTAGTAACGGGGTTTACGGGGGATACGAGCAGTACTTC	TRBV19	-	once	TRBJ2-7
CASSFRTSGRVGELFF	TGTGCCAGCAGCTTCCGGACTAGCGGGAGGGTCGGGGAGCTGTTTTTT	TRBV11-3	TRBD2	once	TRBJ2-2
CASSPTGTYGYTF	TGTGCCAGCAGCCCTACAGGCACCTATGGCTACACCTTC	TRBV3-1/TRBV3-2	-	many	TRBJ1-2
CASSLRQVSGNTIYF	TGTGCCAGCAGCCTCCGTCAGGTTTCTGGAAACACCATATATTTT	TRBV3-1/TRBV3-2	-	-	TRBJ1-3
CASTRTFPYEQYF	TGTGCCAGCACCCGGACATTCCCCTACGAGCAGTACTTC	TRBV5-6	-	once	TRBJ2-7
CASTLVGTGDEQFF	TGTGCCAGCACCTTAGTAGGGACAGGAGATGAGCAGTTCTTC	TRBV6-6	TRBD1	-	TRBJ2-1
CASSSDRGPSYEQYF	TGTGCCAGCAGCTCCGACAGGGGACCTTCCTACGAGCAGTACTTC	TRBV11-2	TRBD1	once	TRBJ2-7
CASRSALLHQAF	TGTGCCAGCAGGTCGGCCCTCCTACATCAGGCCTTC	TRBV2	-	-	TRBJ2-7
CASRPGTSSYNEQFF	TGTGCCAGTAGACCCGGGACTAGTTCCTACAATGAGCAGTTCTTC	TRBV19	TRBD2	-	TRBJ2-1
CAISLAGNTDTQYF	TGTGCCATCAGTTTAGCGGGAAACACAGATACGCAGTATTTT	TRBV10-3	TRBD2	-	TRBJ2-3
CASSTGSTDTQYF	TGCGCCAGCAGCACAGGTAGCACAGATACGCAGTATTTT	TRBV5-1	-	-	TRBJ2-3
CASSRLRDTDYEQYF	TGTGCCAGCAGCCGGTTGAGGGACACAGACTACGAGCAGTACTTC	TRBV7-9	-	-	TRBJ2-7
CASSPGTGRVPEAFF	TGTGCCAGCAGCCCCGGGACAGGTAGGGTCCCTGAAGCTTTCTTT	TRBV3-1/TRBV3-2	TRBD1	-	TRBJ1-1
CASSYSMSQPQHF	TGTGCCAGCAGTTACTCGATGAGTCAGCCCCAGCATTTT	TRBV6-5	-	once	TRBJ1-5
CASSLWARGASGNTGELFF	TGTGCCAGCAGCCTTTGGGCCCGTGGGGCTAGCGGGAACACCGGGGAGCTGTTTTTT	TRBV7-2	TRBD2	-	TRBJ2-2
CAWSVGRAGRNNEQFF	TGTGCCTGGAGTGTAGGGCGAGCGGGAAGGAACAATGAGCAGTTCTTC	TRBV30	TRBD2	-	TRBJ2-1
CASRLEADELYGYTF	TGCGCCAGCAGGTTGGAGGCGGATGAACTTTATGGCTACACCTTC	TRBV5-1	-	-	TRBJ1-2
CASSQVTHTGGYTF	TGTGCCAGCAGCCAAGTCACTCACACGGGGGGCTACACCTTC	TRBV14	-	-	TRBJ1-2
CASSEERGWQPQHF	TGTGCCAGCAGTGAGGAGAGGGGGTGGCAGCCCCAGCATTTT	TRBV6-1	-	few	TRBJ1-5
CASHAAGGTEAFF	TGTGCCAGCCACGCGGCAGGGGGCACTGAAGCTTTCTTT	TRBV5-4	TRBD1	-	TRBJ1-1
CAIGDGGSNQPQHF	TGTGCCATCGGGGACGGGGGAAGCAATCAGCCCCAGCATTTT	TRBV10-3	-	-	TRBJ1-5
CAWREGDRNTEAFF	TGTGCCTGGAGGGAGGGTGACAGGAACACTGAAGCTTTCTTT	TRBV30	-	-	TRBJ1-1
CASSYLTGGSTDTQYF	TGTGCCAGCAGCTATTTGACAGGGGGCAGCACAGATACGCAGTATTTT	TRBV7-3	TRBD1	few	TRBJ2-3
CASRDLTTYEQYF	TGTGCCAGCAGGGACTTAACCACCTACGAGCAGTACTTC	TRBV13	-	-	TRBJ2-7
CASSLFAGASSRTFF	TGTGCCAGCAGCTTATTCGCAGGGGCCTCAAGTAGAACTTTCTTT	TRBV5-8	-	few	TRBJ1-1
CASSSLTSGRRGTQYF	TGTGCCAGCAGTTCTCTAACCTCCGGGAGGAGGGGGACCCAGTACTTC	TRBV28	TRBD2	-	TRBJ2-5
CASSRENYGYTF	TGTGCCAGCAGTCGCGAGAACTATGGCTACACCTTC	TRBV7-3	-	-	TRBJ1-2
CASSDSEVNNEQFF	TGTGCCAGCAGTGACTCAGAGGTTAACAATGAGCAGTTCTTC	TRBV6-4	-	-	TRBJ2-1
CSVGSRLNTEAFF	TGCAGCGTTGGATCGCGGCTGAACACTGAAGCTTTCTTT	TRBV29-1	-	-	TRBJ1-1
CASNSGGNTGELFF	TGCGCCAGCAATAGCGGGGGTAACACCGGGGAGCTGTTTTTT	TRBV5-1	TRBD2	few	TRBJ2-2
CASRPGQVYGYTF	TGTGCCAGCCGACCGGGACAGGTCTATGGCTACACCTTC	TRBV6-1	TRBD1	-	TRBJ1-2
CASSFNPGLNYEQYF	TGTGCCAGCAGCTTCAACCCGGGTCTAAACTACGAGCAGTACTTC	TRBV5-6	-	-	TRBJ2-7
CASRQGGSYNEQFF	TGTGCCAGCCGACAGGGCGGCTCCTACAATGAGCAGTTCTTC	TRBV2	TRBD1	few	TRBJ2-1
CASSQPGQYTF	TGTGCCAGCAGCCAGCCAGGACAGTACACCTTC	TRBV3-1/TRBV3-2	-	-	TRBJ1-2
CASSPRRAGGLADTQYF	TGTGCCAGCAGTCCTCGGCGGGCGGGAGGGCTTGCAGATACGCAGTATTTT	TRBV27	TRBD2	-	TRBJ2-3